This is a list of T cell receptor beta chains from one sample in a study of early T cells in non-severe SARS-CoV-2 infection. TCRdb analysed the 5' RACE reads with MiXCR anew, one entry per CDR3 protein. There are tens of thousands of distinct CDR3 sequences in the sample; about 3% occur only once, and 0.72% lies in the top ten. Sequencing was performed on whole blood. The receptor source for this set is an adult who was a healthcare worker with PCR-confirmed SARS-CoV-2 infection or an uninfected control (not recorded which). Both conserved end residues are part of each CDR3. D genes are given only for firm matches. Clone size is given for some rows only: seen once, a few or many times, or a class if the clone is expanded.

CASRAQGFDNQPQHF	TGTGCCAGCAGAGCACAGGGATTCGACAATCAGCCCCAGCATTTT	TRBV27	many	NA	TRBJ1-5
CASSLDRSNTEAFF	TGTGCCAGCAGCTTAGACAGGTCTAACACTGAAGCTTTCTTT	TRBV7-8	many	NA	TRBJ1-1
CSAGLRQGTTDTQYF	TGCAGTGCCGGCCTGAGACAGGGGACGACAGATACGCAGTATTTT	TRBV20-1	many	TRBD1	TRBJ2-3
CASSQAESLSRDTQYF	TGCGCCAGCAGCCAAGCGGAGAGTTTGTCACGAGATACGCAGTATTTT	TRBV4-1	many	NA	TRBJ2-3
CASSKAEIQTQYF	TGTGCCAGCAGCAAAGCGGAAATCCAGACCCAGTACTTC	TRBV21-1	many	NA	TRBJ2-5
CASSSGPQLTYNEQFF	TGTGCCAGCTCATCGGGCCCGCAACTCACCTACAATGAGCAGTTCTTC	TRBV18	few	NA	TRBJ2-1
CASSIDSVPAGELFF	TGTGCCAGTAGTATAGATTCTGTCCCAGCCGGGGAGCTGTTTTTT	TRBV19	many	NA	TRBJ2-2
CASTAGAGDTQYF	TGCGCCAGCACAGCGGGGGCCGGAGATACGCAGTATTTT	TRBV5-1	many	TRBD2	TRBJ2-3
CASSPRAGQTYGYTF	TGTGCCAGCAGCCCACGGGCGGGACAGACCTATGGCTACACCTTC	TRBV7-3	many	TRBD1	TRBJ1-2
CASSEDGRNYGYTF	TGTGCCAGCAGTGAAGATGGACGCAACTATGGCTACACCTTC	TRBV2	many	NA	TRBJ1-2
CATGIESNYGYTF	TGTGCCACCGGAATTGAATCTAACTATGGCTACACCTTC	TRBV6-1	many	NA	TRBJ1-2
CASSEQNTEAFF	TGTGCCAGCAGCGAACAGAACACTGAAGCTTTCTTT	TRBV4-2	NA	NA	TRBJ1-1
CASSLGQGILESNQPQHF	TGTGCCAGCAGTTTAGGACAGGGAATTCTGGAGAGCAATCAGCCCCAGCATTTT	TRBV12-3/TRBV12-4	many	TRBD1	TRBJ1-5
CSTLGGANTEAFF	TGCAGCACGCTTGGGGGGGCGAACACTGAAGCTTTCTTT	TRBV29-1	many	NA	TRBJ1-1
CASSWTGFNQPQHF	TGTGCCAGTAGTTGGACAGGGTTCAATCAGCCCCAGCATTTT	TRBV19	many	TRBD1	TRBJ1-5
CASRSGMVVETQYF	TGTGCCAGCAGATCGGGGATGGTGGTGGAGACCCAGTACTTC	TRBV6-6	many	NA	TRBJ2-5
CASSIEGLDQPQHF	TGTGCCAGTAGTATAGAAGGGCTGGATCAGCCCCAGCATTTT	TRBV19	many	NA	TRBJ1-5
CASSSGTDTLGELFF	TGTGCCAGCAGCTCCGGGACCGACACGCTCGGGGAGCTGTTTTTT	TRBV11-3	many	NA	TRBJ2-2
CASSELAHSTDTQYF	TGTGCCAGCAGTGAATTAGCCCATAGCACAGATACGCAGTATTTT	TRBV2	many	NA	TRBJ2-3
CASSLNADTQYF	TGTGCCAGCAGCCTTAACGCAGATACGCAGTATTTT	TRBV3-1	many	NA	TRBJ2-3
CSAVIGDQGLNYGYTF	TGCAGCGCCGTTATCGGGGACCAGGGACTGAACTATGGCTACACCTTC	TRBV29-1	many	NA	TRBJ1-2
CASSEWGQGLGDTQYF	TGCGCCAGCAGTGAGTGGGGACAGGGATTAGGAGATACGCAGTATTTT	TRBV10-1	many	TRBD1	TRBJ2-3
CASSLEGGHNEQFF	TGCGCCAGCAGCTTGGAGGGGGGCCACAATGAGCAGTTCTTC	TRBV5-1	many	NA	TRBJ2-1
CASSQDGGIETQYF	TGTGCCAGCAGCCAAGATGGAGGGATAGAGACCCAGTACTTC	TRBV14	many	NA	TRBJ2-5
CASSLAPAHTVKQFF	TGTGCCAGCAGCCTTGCCCCAGCCCATACAGTAAAGCAGTTCTTC	TRBV11-2	many	NA	TRBJ2-1
CASRLDANSEAFF	TGTGCCAGCAGACTGGACGCAAACTCTGAAGCTTTCTTT	TRBV6-6	many	NA	TRBJ1-1
CASNGDGPGYTF	TGCGCCAGCAACGGGGACGGTCCGGGCTACACCTTC	TRBV5-1	many	NA	TRBJ1-2
CASSQGVLQGAGF	TGTGCCAGCAGCCAAGGTGTCTTGCAGGGGGCGGGCTTT	TRBV4-2	many	TRBD1	TRBJ1-1
CSARRGDRRDYGYTF	TGCAGTGCTAGGCGGGGGGACAGGAGGGACTATGGCTACACCTTC	TRBV20-1	many	TRBD1	TRBJ1-2
CASPRQGQTSGGAINEQFF	TGTGCCAGCCCTAGACAGGGCCAGACTAGCGGGGGGGCGATCAATGAGCAGTTCTTC	TRBV28	many	TRBD2	TRBJ2-1
CASSKGETQYF	TGTGCCAGTAGTAAGGGTGAGACCCAGTACTTC	TRBV19	many	NA	TRBJ2-5
CSARDSGRATNTGELFF	TGCAGTGCTAGAGATTCTGGCAGGGCAACGAACACCGGGGAGCTGTTTTTT	TRBV20-1	many	NA	TRBJ2-2
CASSLRDTEAFF	TGTGCCAGCAGCTTACGGGACACTGAAGCTTTCTTT	TRBV13	many	NA	TRBJ1-1
CSVEGVLGQPQHF	TGCAGCGTTGAAGGAGTTCTTGGCCAGCCCCAGCATTTT	TRBV29-1	many	NA	TRBJ1-5
CSALIGRAAGEKLFF	TGCAGTGCCCTCATTGGGAGGGCGGCTGGTGAAAAACTGTTTTTT	TRBV20-1	many	NA	TRBJ1-4
CASSLVPTNQPQHF	TGTGCCAGCAGCTTAGTCCCCACCAATCAGCCCCAGCATTTT	TRBV7-8	many	NA	TRBJ1-5
CSVLGTHNQPQHF	TGCAGCGTTCTCGGCACTCACAATCAGCCCCAGCATTTT	TRBV29-1	medium-sized	NA	TRBJ1-5
CASSFGQGRDNEQFF	TGTGCCAGCAGTTTCGGACAGGGGAGAGACAATGAGCAGTTCTTC	TRBV12-3/TRBV12-4	many	TRBD1	TRBJ2-1
CASTNSGTSFRNEQFF	TGTGCCAGCACCAACTCCGGGACTAGTTTCCGGAATGAGCAGTTCTTC	TRBV7-6	many	TRBD2	TRBJ2-1
CASSYSGESGYTF	TGTGCCAGCAGTTACTCAGGGGAATCTGGCTACACCTTC	TRBV6-6	NA	NA	TRBJ1-2
CASREVGSGNTIYF	TGTGCCAGCAGGGAAGTGGGTTCTGGAAACACCATATATTTT	TRBV12-3/TRBV12-4	many	NA	TRBJ1-3
CASKMTEVWTQYF	TGTGCCAGCAAGATGACGGAGGTTTGGACCCAGTACTTC	TRBV7-8	many	NA	TRBJ2-5
CATSKDYRLRSNEQFF	TGTGCCACCAGCAAAGACTACCGACTAAGAAGCAATGAGCAGTTCTTC	TRBV15	many	NA	TRBJ2-1
CASRDQGLVNTGELFF	TGTGCCAGCAGAGATCAGGGGCTTGTGAACACCGGGGAGCTGTTTTTT	TRBV6-6	many	NA	TRBJ2-2
CASSQGLAGAYTDTQYF	TGTGCCAGCAGCCAGGGACTAGCGGGGGCCTACACAGATACGCAGTATTTT	TRBV11-3	many	TRBD2	TRBJ2-3
CASSFRDRGRQGYTF	TGCGCCAGCAGCTTCCGAGACAGGGGGCGGCAAGGCTACACCTTC	TRBV5-1	many	TRBD1	TRBJ1-2
CASSPRQGTGTEAFF	TGTGCCAGCAGTCCTCGACAGGGGACAGGCACTGAAGCTTTCTTT	TRBV12-3/TRBV12-4	many	TRBD1	TRBJ1-1
CASSFWQPTDTQYF	TGTGCCAGCAGTTTTTGGCAGCCCACAGATACGCAGTATTTT	TRBV12-3/TRBV12-4	NA	NA	TRBJ2-3
CASSSGQGAATEAFF	TGTGCCAGCAGCTCTGGACAGGGAGCGGCCACTGAAGCTTTCTTT	TRBV7-6	many	TRBD1	TRBJ1-1
CASSLMGQITDTQYF	TGTGCCAGCAGTTTGATGGGACAAATCACAGATACGCAGTATTTT	TRBV12-3/TRBV12-4	NA	NA	TRBJ2-3
CASSIFRDRTYNEQFF	TGTGCCAGTAGTATCTTTCGGGACAGGACCTACAATGAGCAGTTCTTC	TRBV19	NA	TRBD1	TRBJ2-1
CASSLVVNGNQPQHF	TGTGCCAGCAGCTTAGTAGTAAATGGCAATCAGCCCCAGCATTTT	TRBV7-2	many	NA	TRBJ1-5
CASSSATGAETQYF	TGTGCCAGCTCATCCGCGACAGGGGCAGAGACCCAGTACTTC	TRBV18	few	TRBD1	TRBJ2-5
CASSPQGSSYNEQFF	TGTGCCAGCTCACCCCAGGGGAGCTCCTACAATGAGCAGTTCTTC	TRBV18	few	NA	TRBJ2-1
CASSSAWETQYF	TGTGCCAGCAGTTCAGCATGGGAGACCCAGTACTTC	TRBV12-3/TRBV12-4	many	NA	TRBJ2-5
CASSWTGTPQETQYF	TGCGCCAGCAGCTGGACGGGGACGCCTCAAGAGACCCAGTACTTC	TRBV5-1	many	NA	TRBJ2-5
CASNRGYSTDTQYF	TGTGCCAGTAACAGGGGGTATAGCACAGATACGCAGTATTTT	TRBV19	many	TRBD1	TRBJ2-3
CASKRGDIYSGNTIYF	TGTGCCAGCAAGCGAGGGGACATTTACTCTGGAAACACCATATATTTT	TRBV12-3/TRBV12-4	many	NA	TRBJ1-3
CASSQLGSTSHSTDTQYF	TGTGCCAGCAGCCAGCTGGGTTCGACTAGCCATAGCACAGATACGCAGTATTTT	TRBV7-3	many	TRBD2	TRBJ2-3